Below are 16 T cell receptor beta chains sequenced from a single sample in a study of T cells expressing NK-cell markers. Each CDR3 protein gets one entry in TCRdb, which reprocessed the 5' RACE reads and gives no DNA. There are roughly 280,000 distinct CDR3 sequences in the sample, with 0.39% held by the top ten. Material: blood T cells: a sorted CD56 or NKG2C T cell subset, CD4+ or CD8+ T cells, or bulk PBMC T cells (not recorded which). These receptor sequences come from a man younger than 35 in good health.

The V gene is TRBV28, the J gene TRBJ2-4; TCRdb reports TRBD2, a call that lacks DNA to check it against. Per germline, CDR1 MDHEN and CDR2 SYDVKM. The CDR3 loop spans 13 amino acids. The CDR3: CASKSLAGSIQYF.

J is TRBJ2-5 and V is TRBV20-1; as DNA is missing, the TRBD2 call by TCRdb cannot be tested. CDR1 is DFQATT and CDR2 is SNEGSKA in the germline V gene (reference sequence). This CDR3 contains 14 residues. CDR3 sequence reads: CSARDRVGEETQYF.

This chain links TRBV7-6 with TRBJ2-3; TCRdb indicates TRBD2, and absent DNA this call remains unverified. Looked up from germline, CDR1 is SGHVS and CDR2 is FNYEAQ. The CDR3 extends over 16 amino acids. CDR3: CASSPGTSGRTDTQYF.

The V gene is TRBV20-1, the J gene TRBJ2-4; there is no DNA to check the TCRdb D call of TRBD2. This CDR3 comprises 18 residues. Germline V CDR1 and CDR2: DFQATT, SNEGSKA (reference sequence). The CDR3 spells CSARAPTGTHLAKNIQYF.

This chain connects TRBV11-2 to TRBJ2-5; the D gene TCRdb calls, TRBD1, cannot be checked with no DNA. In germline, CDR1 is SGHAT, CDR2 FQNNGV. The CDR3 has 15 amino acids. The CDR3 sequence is CASSLNPEGGETQYF.

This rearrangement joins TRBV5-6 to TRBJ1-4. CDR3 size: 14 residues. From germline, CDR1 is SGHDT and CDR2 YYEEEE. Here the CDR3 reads CASSLGQINEKLFF.

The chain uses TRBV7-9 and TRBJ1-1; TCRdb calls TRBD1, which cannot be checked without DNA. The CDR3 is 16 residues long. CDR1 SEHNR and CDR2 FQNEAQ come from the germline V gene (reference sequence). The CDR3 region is CASSLVAGQGAPEAFF.

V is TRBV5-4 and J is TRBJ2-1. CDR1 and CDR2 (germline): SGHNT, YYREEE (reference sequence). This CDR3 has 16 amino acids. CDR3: CASSLEVRHPYNEQFF.

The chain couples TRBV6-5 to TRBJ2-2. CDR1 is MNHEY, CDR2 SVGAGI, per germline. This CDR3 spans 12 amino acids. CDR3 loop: CASSYSTGELFF.

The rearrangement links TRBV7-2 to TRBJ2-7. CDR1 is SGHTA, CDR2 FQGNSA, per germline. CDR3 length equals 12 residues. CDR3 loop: CASSLVLGSSYF.

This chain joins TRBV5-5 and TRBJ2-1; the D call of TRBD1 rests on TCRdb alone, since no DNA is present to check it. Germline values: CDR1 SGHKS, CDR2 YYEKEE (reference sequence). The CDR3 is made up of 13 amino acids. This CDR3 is CASSSRTGYEQFF.

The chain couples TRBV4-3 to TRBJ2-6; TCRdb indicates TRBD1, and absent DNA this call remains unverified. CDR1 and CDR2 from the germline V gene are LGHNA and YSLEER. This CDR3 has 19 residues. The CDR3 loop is CASSQERGGQFSGANVLTF.

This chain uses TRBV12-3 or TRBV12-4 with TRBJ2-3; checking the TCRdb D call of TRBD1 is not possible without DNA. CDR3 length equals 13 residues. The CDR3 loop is CASVAGITDTQYF.

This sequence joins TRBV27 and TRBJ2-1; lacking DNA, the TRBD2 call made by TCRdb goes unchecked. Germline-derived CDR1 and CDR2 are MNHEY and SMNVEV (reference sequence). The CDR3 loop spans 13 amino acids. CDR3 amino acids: CASRTRPYNEQFF.

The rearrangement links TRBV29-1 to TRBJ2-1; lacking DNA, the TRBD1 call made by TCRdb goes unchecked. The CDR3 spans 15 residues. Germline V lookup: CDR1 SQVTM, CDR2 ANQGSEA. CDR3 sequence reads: CSVGLSRDADNEQFF.

This chain's CDR3 is CASSPPQGNIQYF. V and J are TRBV5-1 and TRBJ2-4; TCRdb calls TRBD2, which cannot be checked without DNA. The CDR3 covers 13 residues. CDR1 SGHRS and CDR2 YFSETQ come from the germline V gene.